The 23 T cell receptor beta chains below were found in one sample sequenced in a study of blood T cell repertoires in COVID-19. Sequencing used immunoSEQ multiplex PCR; TCRdb keeps in-frame clones, though not all of them. The sample has roughly 120,000 clones, approximately 70% seen once. The specimen was peripheral blood. These TCRs come from a human donor with acute or convalescent COVID-19. The donor label of this sample is uncertain.

The V and J genes are TRBV3-1 (or the pseudogene TRBV3-2) and TRBJ2-1, with D possibly TRBD2 on 5 matching bases. Germline loops: CDR1 LGHDT, CDR2 YNNKEL (reference sequence). Trimming took 4 bases from V and 7 from J, leaving 14 bases between them. The CDR3 contains 14 residues. The DNA of the CDR3 is TGTGCCAGCAGCCCCTTGGTCGGGGTTAATGAGCAGTTCTTC. It specifies CASSPLVGVNEQFF.

The rearrangement links TRBV5-1 to TRBJ1-3; TRBD1 aligns across 9 bases. The V gene end was trimmed by 3 bases and the J gene end by 3 bases; junction bases not matched to a gene: 10. The CDR3 is 17 amino acids. Germline CDR1 reads SGHRS; CDR2 reads YFSETQ. The CDR3 spells CASSSGTGFLFGNTIYF. The CDR3 bases are TGCGCCAGCAGCTCCGGGACAGGGTTTCTGTTTGGAAACACCATATATTTT. Full variable domain (missing parts from reference TRBV5-1 and TRBJ1-3): KAGVTQTPRYLIKTRGQQVTLSCSPISGHRSVSWYQQTPGQGLQFLFEYFSETQRNKGNFPGRFSGRQFSNSRSEMNVSTLELGDSALYLCASSSGTGFLFGNTIYFGEGSWLTVV.

The chain uses TRBV20-1 and TRBJ1-5; D unclear. CDR1 is DFQATT and CDR2 is SNEGSKA in the germline V gene (reference sequence). Trimming took 3 bases from V and 0 from J, leaving 9 bases between them. The CDR3 is 14 residues long. The CDR3 nucleotides read TGCAGTGCTAGTATGCCAGATAGCAATCAGCCCCAGCATTTT. Translated, it gives CSASMPDSNQPQHF.

The rearrangement uses TRBV19 and TRBJ2-5, with a weak D call TRBD1 (7 bases). Trimming removed 6 bases at V and 3 bases at J, with 17 bases between. Germline loops: CDR1 LNHDA, CDR2 SQIVND (reference sequence). This CDR3 is built from 15 residues. The CDR3 is CASSQGGTAKETQYF. CDR3 coding DNA: TGTGCCAGTAGCCAAGGAGGGACAGCGAAAGAGACCCAGTACTTC.

V is TRBV6-6 and J is TRBJ1-1, with 7 positions matching TRBD1. The CDR3 length is 14 residues. The J segment lost 5 bases and the V segment lost 2 bases, leaving 5 bases of the junction unmatched. CDR1 is MNHNY, CDR2 SVGAGI, per germline (reference sequence). CDR3 in amino acids: CASSYHRGGTEAFF. CDR3 nucleotides: TGTGCCAGCAGTTACCACAGGGGCGGGACTGAAGCTTTCTTT.

The V call is TRBV21-1, the J call TRBJ1-3; the table's D call, TRBD1, was not checked against the DNA. TRBV21-1 is a pseudogene locus. CDR3 length equals 19 residues. CDR3 bases: TGTGCCAGCAGCAAATCCGTCCCCCGGGACAGGGGTGGAAGAAACACCATATATTTT. This encodes CASSKSVPRDRGGRNTIYF.

This sequence joins TRBV27 and TRBJ1-1, with 9 positions matching TRBD1. The CDR3 contains 16 residues. From germline, CDR1 is MNHEY and CDR2 SMNVEV (reference sequence). Trimming took 5 bases from V and 3 from J; bases not matched to a gene: 10. CDR3 protein: CASSPGQGRGHTEAFF. In DNA form, the CDR3 reads TGTGCCAGCAGTCCAGGACAGGGGAGGGGACACACTGAAGCTTTCTTT.

J is TRBJ2-5 and V is TRBV7-7, with D maybe TRBD2 (5 bases). Germline-derived CDR1 and CDR2 are SSHAT and FNYEAQ (reference sequence). Trimming shortened V by 5 bases and J by 4 bases, and 11 bases separated the two germline ends. The CDR3 length is 13 residues. The CDR3 DNA sequence: TGTGCCAGCAGCGGCGGACGGGGAGAGACCCAGTACTTC. Encoded protein: CASSGGRGETQYF. Complete variable domain (other parts from reference TRBV7-7 and TRBJ2-5): GAGVSQSPRYKVTKRGQDVTLRCDPISSHATLYWYQQALGQGPEFLTYFNYEAQPDKSGLPSDRFSAERPEGSISTLTIQRTEQRDSAMYRCASSGGRGETQYFGPGTRLLVL.

The count of this clone is one. The chain recombines TRBV2 with TRBJ1-4; D may be TRBD1 (6 bases). V was shortened by 7 bases and J by 7 bases, with 16 bases between the two germline ends. The germline gives CDR1 SNHLY, CDR2 FYNNEI. The CDR3 runs to 14 residues. The CDR3 DNA follows: TGTGCCAGCATTCTAATGGGGGCGGGTGAAAAACTGTTTTTT. Its translation is CASILMGAGEKLFF.

This clone was picked up a small number of times. This sequence joins TRBV5-1 and TRBJ1-2; 10 bases are shared with TRBD1. The CDR3 has 18 amino acids. The V gene's germline CDR1 is SGHRS and CDR2 YFSETQ. J lost 5 bases, V lost 4 bases, and 17 bases had no gene match. This chain's CDR3 is CASSPGTGVRQWGYGYTF. The CDR3 DNA sequence: TGCGCCAGCAGCCCCGGGACAGGGGTCCGTCAATGGGGTTATGGCTACACCTTC.

The chain joins TRBV6-5 to TRBJ1-5; D may be TRBD1 (5 bases). The ends were cut back, 7 bases at V and 2 bases at J, with 12 bases in the middle. CDR1 is MNHEY, CDR2 SVGAGI, per germline. The CDR3 runs 14 residues. The CDR3 loop is CASNQGRGNQPQHF. CDR3 DNA: TGTGCCAGCAATCAGGGTCGGGGCAATCAGCCCCAGCATTTT.

This clone appeared once. This sequence joins TRBV4-1 and TRBJ1-1; 8 nucleotides align to TRBD1. V lost 3 bases, J lost 5 bases, and 5 bases stayed unmatched. The germline gives CDR1 MGHRA, CDR2 YSYEKL. CDR3 length equals 14 residues. The CDR3 protein is CASSQADRGTEAFF. The CDR3 DNA reads as TGCGCCAGCAGCCAGGCCGACAGGGGAACTGAAGCTTTCTTT.

The CDR3 DNA reads as TGTGCCAGCAGCCAGTTGGGCCCCGGGGAGCTGTTTTTT. It yields the protein CASSQLGPGELFF. This chain joins TRBV3-1 (or the pseudogene TRBV3-2) and TRBJ2-2; D unresolved. V lost 3 bases, J lost 6 bases, and 8 bases lay in between. This CDR3 spans 13 amino acids. CDR1 is LGHDT and CDR2 is YNNKEL in the germline V gene (reference sequence).

This clone was picked up a small number of times. V and J are TRBV6-4 and TRBJ2-3; maybe TRBD1 (6 bases). V was cut by 2 bases and J by 4 bases, with 10 bases left in between. Per the germline V gene, CDR1 is MRHNA and CDR2 is SNTAGT. The CDR3 length is 14 residues. The CDR3 reads CASSDGGPSDTQYF. The CDR3 bases are TGTGCCAGCAGTGACGGGGGCCCCTCAGATACGCAGTATTTT.

The chain employs TRBV6-6 and TRBJ2-2; 9 nucleotides line up with TRBD1. This CDR3 is built from 15 residues. The V gene's germline CDR1 is MNHNY and CDR2 SVGAGI (reference sequence). V was pared by 6 bases and J by 3 bases, with 5 bases of the junction left unmatched. CDR3 region: CASRPRTGDTGELFF. CDR3 nucleotide sequence: TGTGCCAGCAGGCCTAGGACAGGGGACACCGGGGAGCTGTTTTTT.

This clone occurred a few times. The chain combines TRBV7-9 with TRBJ1-2; 7 nucleotides match TRBD1. Germline V CDR1 and CDR2: SEHNR, FQNEAQ (reference sequence). The CDR3 has 15 amino acids. V lost 3 bases to trimming and J lost 3 bases; unmatched junction nucleotides: 7. The CDR3 is CASSFATGYDYGYTF. The CDR3 coding sequence is TGTGCCAGCAGCTTCGCGACAGGGTACGACTATGGCTACACCTTC.

This clone was counted between two and nine times. The V gene is TRBV4-1, the J gene TRBJ1-1; maybe TRBD1 (6 bases). Trimming took off 0 bases at V and 11 bases at J, with 13 bases between the two ends. The germline V gene encodes CDR1 MGHRA and CDR2 YSYEKL. The CDR3 consists of 13 residues. CDR3 sequence (DNA): TGCGCCAGCAGCCAAGAGAGAACAGGGCGGGCTTTCTTT. It is translated as CASSQERTGRAFF.

A single count supports this clone. The chain recombines TRBV12-3 or TRBV12-4 with TRBJ1-1, with D tentatively TRBD1 (5 bases). The CDR3 covers 12 residues. V shed 3 bases and J shed 11 bases, with 13 bases lying between them. CDR3 bases: TGTGCCAGCAGTTTCTTCGGACAACTGGCTTTCTTT. The encoded protein is CASSFFGQLAFF.

The V gene is TRBV3-1 (or the pseudogene TRBV3-2), the J gene TRBJ1-2; D remains unclear. Trimming cost V 3 bases and J 4 bases, with 12 bases left between them. From germline, CDR1 is LGHDT and CDR2 YNNKEL (reference sequence). CDR3 length: 14 amino acids. In nucleotides, the CDR3 is TGTGCCAGCAGCCATGGTAGGTCGGGCTATGGCTACACCTTC. This gives the protein CASSHGRSGYGYTF.

The rearrangement uses TRBV30 and TRBJ1-2, with D unclear. V lost 7 bases and J 5 bases, leaving 8 bases between the germline ends. CDR1 is GTSNPN and CDR2 is SVGIG in the germline V gene (reference sequence). This CDR3 has 10 amino acids. The CDR3 loop is CALFSYGYTF. Here the CDR3 DNA reads TGTGCCTTATTCAGTTATGGCTACACCTTC.

The chain carries TRBV9 and TRBJ2-3; TRBD2 is a possible D gene (7 bases). The CDR3 is made up of 16 amino acids. V lost 0 bases to trimming and J lost 4 bases, with 15 bases between them. Germline V gives CDR1 SGDLS, CDR2 YYNGEE. This CDR3 reads CASSVAGGAASDTQYF. The CDR3 DNA reads TGTGCCAGCAGCGTAGCTGGGGGGGCCGCATCAGATACGCAGTATTTT.

The chain couples TRBV3-1 (or the pseudogene TRBV3-2) to TRBJ2-2, with D unresolved. The CDR3 length is 14 residues. Trimming cost V 7 bases and J 0 bases, with 9 bases left between them. From germline, CDR1 is LGHDT and CDR2 YNNKEL (reference sequence). The CDR3 loop reads CASNRQTNTGELFF. Written as DNA, the CDR3 is TGTGCCAGCAATCGTCAGACGAACACCGGGGAGCTGTTTTTT.

The V call is TRBV3-1 (or the pseudogene TRBV3-2), the J call TRBJ2-5; possible D gene TRBD1, 6 bases. Germline CDR1 is LGHDT and CDR2 is YNNKEL (reference sequence). The V gene lost 0 bases and the J gene lost 7 bases, with 18 bases spanning the gap. The CDR3 is made up of 16 amino acids. The CDR3: CASSQDEAGAGGTQYF. DNA of the CDR3: TGTGCCAGCAGCCAAGATGAGGCAGGGGCAGGAGGGACCCAGTACTTC.